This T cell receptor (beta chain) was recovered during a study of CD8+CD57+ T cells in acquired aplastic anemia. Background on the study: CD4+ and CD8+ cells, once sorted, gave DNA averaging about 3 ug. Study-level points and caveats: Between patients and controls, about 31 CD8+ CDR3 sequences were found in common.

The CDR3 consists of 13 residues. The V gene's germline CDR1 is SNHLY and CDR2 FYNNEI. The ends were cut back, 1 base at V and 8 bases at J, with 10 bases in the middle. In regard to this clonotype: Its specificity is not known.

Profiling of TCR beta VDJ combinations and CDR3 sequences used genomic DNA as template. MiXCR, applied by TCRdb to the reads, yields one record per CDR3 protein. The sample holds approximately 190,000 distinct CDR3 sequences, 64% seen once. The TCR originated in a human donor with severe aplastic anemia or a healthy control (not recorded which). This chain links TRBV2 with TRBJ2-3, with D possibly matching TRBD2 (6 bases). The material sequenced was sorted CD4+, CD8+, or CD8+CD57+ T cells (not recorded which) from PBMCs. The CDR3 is CASSEVGTATQYF. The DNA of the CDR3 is TGTGCCAGCAGTGAAGTTGGGACTGCTACGCAGTATTTT.